Sequencing of this TCR beta chain was carried out in a study of blood T cell repertoires in COVID-19. For the study at large: In each case, the material was cDNA or gDNA derived from T cells, B-cell-depleted T cells, or PBMCs.

The table lists this clone with a few counts. Clones were read by immunoSEQ multiplex PCR, and TCRdb kept only the in-frame ones, dropping some. The sample records more than 200,000 clones, 70% to 90% being singletons. Per the germline V gene, CDR1 is PRHDT and CDR2 is FYEKMQ (reference sequence). The trim removed 5 bases at V and 7 bases at J, leaving 2 bases unmatched. The CDR3 loop spans 11 amino acids. The TCR comes from a man aged 25 to 45 with acute COVID-19. Sequencing used PBMCs or T cells enriched from blood (not recorded which). This chain links TRBV13 with TRBJ2-7, with 7 positions matching TRBD2. This CDR3 is CASSEGGEQYF. CDR3 nucleotide sequence: TGTGCCAGCAGCGAGGGAGGGGAGCAGTACTTC.